The 6 T cell receptor beta chains listed next were all sequenced from one sample in a study of blood T cell repertoires in COVID-19. Here immunoSEQ multiplex PCR was the method, and the copy in TCRdb shows in-frame clones only, minus some. The sample contains about 250,000 clones, more than 85% of which appear only once. The sequencing input was peripheral blood. The receptors originated from a man in his thirties or forties with acute or convalescent COVID-19.

Details on this clone: The junction and the germline gene differ at one end; a read error may be behind it. This chain connects TRBV28 to TRBJ1-2; 7 bases map to TRBD1. The CDR3 contains 12 residues. Per the germline V gene, CDR1 is MDHEN and CDR2 is SYDVKM. The CDR3 here is CASSPGQAPSPF. DNA of the CDR3: TGTGCCAGCAGTCCCGGACAGGCTCCGTCTCCCTTC.

The chain joins TRBV6-5 to TRBJ2-4, with 7 positions matching TRBD1. The CDR3 loop spans 15 amino acids. The J segment lost 0 bases and the V segment lost 6 bases, leaving 5 bases of the junction unmatched. Germline V gene data show CDR1 as MNHEY and CDR2 as SVGAGI. CDR3: CASRSDRRAKNIQYF. The CDR3 bases are TGTGCCAGCAGGTCGGACAGGCGAGCCAAAAACATTCAGTACTTC.

The genes are TRBV12-3 or TRBV12-4 and TRBJ1-1; no reliable D call. The V and J ends lost 5 bases and 0 bases respectively, with 7 bases between them. The CDR3 is made up of 13 amino acids. CDR3 region: CASSPYMNTEAFF. DNA of the CDR3: TGTGCCAGCAGTCCGTATATGAACACTGAAGCTTTCTTT.

The chain recombines TRBV14 with TRBJ2-1; tentative D call: TRBD2 (6 bases). Germline CDR1 SGHDN, CDR2 FVKESK. The CDR3 has 15 residues. Trimming shortened V by 1 base and J by 0 bases, and 7 bases separated the two germline ends. For the CDR3, the DNA is TGTGCCAGCAGCCAAGGGCGGGGCTCCTACAATGAGCAGTTCTTC. Protein sequence: CASSQGRGSYNEQFF.

Only a few counts were recorded for this clone. The CDR3 sequence: CASRAGYGYTF. For the CDR3, the DNA is TGTGCCAGTAGGGCGGGCTATGGCTACACCTTC. V is TRBV19 and J is TRBJ1-2; the D is unclear. V dropped 6 bases and J dropped 4 bases, with 6 bases sitting between them. From germline, CDR1 is LNHDA and CDR2 SQIVND (reference sequence). The CDR3 contains 11 residues.

The J gene is TRBJ2-5, the V gene TRBV11-3; 7 nucleotides line up with TRBD2. The ends lost 5 bases at V and 2 bases at J; junction bases unmatched: 2. Germline V gene data show CDR1 as SGHNT and CDR2 as YENEEA. This CDR3 is built from 13 residues. CDR3 bases: TGTGCCAGCAGCGGAGCGGGGCAAGAGACCCAGTACTTC. It is translated as CASSGAGQETQYF.